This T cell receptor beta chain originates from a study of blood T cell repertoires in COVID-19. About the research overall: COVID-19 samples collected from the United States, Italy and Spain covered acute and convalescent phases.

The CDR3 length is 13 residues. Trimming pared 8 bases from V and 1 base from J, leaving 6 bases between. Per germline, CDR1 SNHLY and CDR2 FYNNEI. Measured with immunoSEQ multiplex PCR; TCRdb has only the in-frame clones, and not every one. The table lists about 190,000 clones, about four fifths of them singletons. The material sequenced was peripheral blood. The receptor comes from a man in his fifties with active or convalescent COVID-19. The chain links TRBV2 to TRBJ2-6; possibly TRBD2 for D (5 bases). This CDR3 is CASERSGANVLTF. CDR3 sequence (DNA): TGTGCCAGCGAGCGGTCTGGGGCCAACGTCCTGACTTTC.